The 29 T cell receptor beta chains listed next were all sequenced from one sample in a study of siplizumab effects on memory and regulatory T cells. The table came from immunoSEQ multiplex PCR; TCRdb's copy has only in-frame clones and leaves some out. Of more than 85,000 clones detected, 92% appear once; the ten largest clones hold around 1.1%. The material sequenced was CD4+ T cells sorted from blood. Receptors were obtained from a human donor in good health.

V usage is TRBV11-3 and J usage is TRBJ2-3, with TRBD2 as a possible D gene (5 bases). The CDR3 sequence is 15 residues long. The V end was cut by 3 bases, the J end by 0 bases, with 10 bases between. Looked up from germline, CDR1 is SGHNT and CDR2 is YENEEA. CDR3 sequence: CASSFGKTSTDTQYF. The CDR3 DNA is TGTGCCAGCAGCTTCGGGAAGACTAGCACAGATACGCAGTATTTT.

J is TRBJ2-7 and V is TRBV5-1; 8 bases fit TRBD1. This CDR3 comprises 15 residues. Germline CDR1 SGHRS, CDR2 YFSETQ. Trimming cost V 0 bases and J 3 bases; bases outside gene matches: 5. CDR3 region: CASSLGTGGDYEQYF. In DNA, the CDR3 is TGCGCCAGCAGCTTGGGAACAGGGGGAGACTACGAGCAGTACTTC.

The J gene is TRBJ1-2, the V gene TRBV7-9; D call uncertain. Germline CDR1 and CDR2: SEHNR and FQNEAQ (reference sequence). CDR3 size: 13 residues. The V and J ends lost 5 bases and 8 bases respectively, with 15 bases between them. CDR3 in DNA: TGTGCCAGCAGCCTGGAGTGGGATATGGGCTACACCTTC. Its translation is CASSLEWDMGYTF.

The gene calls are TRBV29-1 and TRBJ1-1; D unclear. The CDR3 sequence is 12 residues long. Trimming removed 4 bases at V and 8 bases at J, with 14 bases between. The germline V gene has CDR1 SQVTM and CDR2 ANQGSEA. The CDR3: CSVAPTYSEAFF. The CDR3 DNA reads TGCAGCGTTGCTCCGACATACAGCGAAGCTTTCTTT.

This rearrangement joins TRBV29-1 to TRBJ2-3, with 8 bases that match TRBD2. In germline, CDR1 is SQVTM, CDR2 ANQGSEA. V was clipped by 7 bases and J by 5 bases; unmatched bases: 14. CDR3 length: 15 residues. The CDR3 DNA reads TGCAGCGCCTTGGGGCGCGGGGGGAGAATAGATACGCAGTATTTT. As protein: CSALGRGGRIDTQYF.

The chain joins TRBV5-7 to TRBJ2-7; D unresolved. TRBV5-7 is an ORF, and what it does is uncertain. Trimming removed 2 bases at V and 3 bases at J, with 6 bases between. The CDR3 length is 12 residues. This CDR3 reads CASSLKDYEQYF. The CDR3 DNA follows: TGTGCCAGCAGCTTAAAGGACTACGAGCAGTACTTC.

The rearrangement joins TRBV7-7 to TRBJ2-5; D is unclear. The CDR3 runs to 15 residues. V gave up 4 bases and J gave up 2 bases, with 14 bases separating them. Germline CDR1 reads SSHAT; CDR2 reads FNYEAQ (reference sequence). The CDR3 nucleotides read TGTGCCAGCAGCTCCCAAATAGGGCATCAAGAGACCCAGTACTTC. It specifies CASSSQIGHQETQYF.

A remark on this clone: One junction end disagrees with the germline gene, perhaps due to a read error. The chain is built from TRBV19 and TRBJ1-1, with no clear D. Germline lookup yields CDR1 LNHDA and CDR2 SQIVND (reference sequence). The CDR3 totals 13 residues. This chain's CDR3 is CANSIYPGAEAFF. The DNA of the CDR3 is TGTGCCAATAGTATATACCCCGGGGCTGAAGCTTTCTTT.

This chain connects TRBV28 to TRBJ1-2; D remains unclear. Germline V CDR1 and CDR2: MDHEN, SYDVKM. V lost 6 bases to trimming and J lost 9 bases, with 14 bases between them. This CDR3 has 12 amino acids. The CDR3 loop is CASRTEYDSYTF. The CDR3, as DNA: TGTGCCAGCAGAACAGAGTATGATAGCTACACCTTC.

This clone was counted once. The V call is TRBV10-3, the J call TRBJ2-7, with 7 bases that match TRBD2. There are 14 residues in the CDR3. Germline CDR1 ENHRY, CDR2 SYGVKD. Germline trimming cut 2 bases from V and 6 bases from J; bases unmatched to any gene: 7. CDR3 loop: CAISEGRGSSEQYF. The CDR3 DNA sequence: TGTGCCATCAGTGAGGGGAGGGGTTCTTCCGAGCAGTACTTC.

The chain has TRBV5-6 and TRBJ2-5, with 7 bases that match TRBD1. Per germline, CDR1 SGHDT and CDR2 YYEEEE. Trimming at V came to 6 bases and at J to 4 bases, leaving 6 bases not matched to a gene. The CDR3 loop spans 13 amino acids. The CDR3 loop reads CASTKTGLETQYF. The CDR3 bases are TGTGCCAGCACCAAGACAGGGTTAGAGACCCAGTACTTC. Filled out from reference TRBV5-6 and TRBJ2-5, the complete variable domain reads DAGVTQSPTHLIKTRGQQVTLRCSPKSGHDTVSWYQQALGQGPQFIFQYYEEEERQRGNFPDRFSGHQFPNYSSELNVNALLLGDSALYLCASTKTGLETQYFGPGTRLLVL.

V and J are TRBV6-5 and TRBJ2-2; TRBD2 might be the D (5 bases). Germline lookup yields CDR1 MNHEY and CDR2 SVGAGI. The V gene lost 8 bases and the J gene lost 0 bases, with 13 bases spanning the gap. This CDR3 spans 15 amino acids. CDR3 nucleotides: TGTGCCAGCTCTCGTCGGGGATCGAACACCGGGGAGCTGTTTTTT. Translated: CASSRRGSNTGELFF.

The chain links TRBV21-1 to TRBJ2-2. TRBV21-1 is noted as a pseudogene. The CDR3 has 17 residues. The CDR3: CASSKVFVQVEAGELFF. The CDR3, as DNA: TGTGCCAGCAGCAAAGTATTCGTTCAGGTAGAGGCCGGGGAGCTGTTTTTT.

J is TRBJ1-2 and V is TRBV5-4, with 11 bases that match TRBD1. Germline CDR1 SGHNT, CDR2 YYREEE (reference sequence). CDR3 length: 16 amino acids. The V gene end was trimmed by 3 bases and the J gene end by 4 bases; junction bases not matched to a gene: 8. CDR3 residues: CASSWPGQGVSYGYTF. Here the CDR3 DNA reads TGTGCCAGCAGCTGGCCGGGACAGGGGGTCTCCTATGGCTACACCTTC. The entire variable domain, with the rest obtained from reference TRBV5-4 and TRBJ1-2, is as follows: ETGVTQSPTHLIKTRGQQVTLRCSSQSGHNTVSWYQQALGQGPQFIFQYYREEENGRGNFPPRFSGLQFPNYSSELNVNALELDDSALYLCASSWPGQGVSYGYTFGSGTRLTVV.

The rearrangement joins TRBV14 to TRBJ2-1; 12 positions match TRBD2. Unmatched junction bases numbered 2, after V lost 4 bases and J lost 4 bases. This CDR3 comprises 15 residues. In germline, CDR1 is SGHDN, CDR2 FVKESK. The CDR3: CASSPGLAGYNEQFF. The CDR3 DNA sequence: TGTGCCAGCAGCCCAGGACTAGCGGGGTACAATGAGCAGTTCTTC.

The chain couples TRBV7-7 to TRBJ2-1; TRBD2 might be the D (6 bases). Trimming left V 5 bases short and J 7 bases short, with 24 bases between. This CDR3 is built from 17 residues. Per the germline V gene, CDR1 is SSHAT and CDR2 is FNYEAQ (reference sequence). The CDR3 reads CASSRPRLVLVPNEQFF. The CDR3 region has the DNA TGTGCCAGCAGCCGTCCCAGACTAGTTCTGGTCCCGAATGAGCAGTTCTTC. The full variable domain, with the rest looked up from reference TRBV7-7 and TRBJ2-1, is GAGVSQSPRYKVTKRGQDVTLRCDPISSHATLYWYQQALGQGPEFLTYFNYEAQPDKSGLPSDRFSAERPEGSISTLTIQRTEQRDSAMYRCASSRPRLVLVPNEQFFGPGTRLTVL.

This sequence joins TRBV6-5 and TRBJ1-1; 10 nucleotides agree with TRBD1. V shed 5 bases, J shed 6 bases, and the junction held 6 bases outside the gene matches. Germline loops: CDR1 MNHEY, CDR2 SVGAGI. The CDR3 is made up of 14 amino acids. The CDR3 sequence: CASSNDRGLAEAFF. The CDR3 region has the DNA TGTGCCAGCAGTAACGACAGGGGGCTGGCTGAAGCTTTCTTT.

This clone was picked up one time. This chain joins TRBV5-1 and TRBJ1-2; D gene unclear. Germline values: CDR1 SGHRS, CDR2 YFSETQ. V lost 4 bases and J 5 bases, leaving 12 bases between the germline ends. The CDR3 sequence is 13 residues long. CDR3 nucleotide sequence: TGCGCCAGCAGCCCCGCGGGTCATTATGGCTACACCTTC. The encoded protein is CASSPAGHYGYTF.

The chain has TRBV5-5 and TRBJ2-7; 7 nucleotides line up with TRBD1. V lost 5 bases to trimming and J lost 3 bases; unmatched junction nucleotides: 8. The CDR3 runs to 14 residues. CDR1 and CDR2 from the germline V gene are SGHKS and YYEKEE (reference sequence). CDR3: CASRHGQAVYEQYF. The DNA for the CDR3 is TGTGCCAGCAGGCACGGACAGGCCGTCTACGAGCAGTACTTC.

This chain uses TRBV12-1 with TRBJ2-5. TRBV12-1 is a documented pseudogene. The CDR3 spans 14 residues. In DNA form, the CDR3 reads TGTGCCAGCAGCTTTTTAGGGACCCAAGAGACCCAGTACTTC. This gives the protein CASSFLGTQETQYF.

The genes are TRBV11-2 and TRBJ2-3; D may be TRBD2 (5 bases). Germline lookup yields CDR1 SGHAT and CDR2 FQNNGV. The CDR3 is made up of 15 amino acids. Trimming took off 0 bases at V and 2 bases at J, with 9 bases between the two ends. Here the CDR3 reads CASSLDPGITDTQYF. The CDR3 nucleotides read TGTGCCAGCAGCTTAGATCCGGGAATCACAGATACGCAGTATTTT.

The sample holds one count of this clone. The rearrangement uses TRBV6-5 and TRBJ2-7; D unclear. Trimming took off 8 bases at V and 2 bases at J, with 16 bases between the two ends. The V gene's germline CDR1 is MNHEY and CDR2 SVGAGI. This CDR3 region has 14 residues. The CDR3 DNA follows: TGTGCCAGCGCAACCCTCAGAGCCCCCTACGAGCAGTACTTC. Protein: CASATLRAPYEQYF.

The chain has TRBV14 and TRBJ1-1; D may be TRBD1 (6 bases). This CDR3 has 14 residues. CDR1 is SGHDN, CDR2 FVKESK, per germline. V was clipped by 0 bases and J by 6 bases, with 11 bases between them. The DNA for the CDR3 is TGTGCCAGCAGCCAAGAAGGGGGGCGAGCTGAAGCTTTCTTT. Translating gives CASSQEGGRAEAFF. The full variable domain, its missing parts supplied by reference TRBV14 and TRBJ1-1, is EAGVTQFPSHSVIEKGQTVTLRCDPISGHDNLYWYRRVMGKEIKFLLHFVKESKQDESGMPNNRFLAERTGGTYSTLKVQPAELEDSGVYFCASSQEGGRAEAFFGQGTRLTVV.

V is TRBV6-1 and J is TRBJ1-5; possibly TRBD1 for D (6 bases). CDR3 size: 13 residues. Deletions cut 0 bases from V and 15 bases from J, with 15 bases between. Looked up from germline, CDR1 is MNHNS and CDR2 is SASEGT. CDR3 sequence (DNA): TGTGCCAGCAGTGAAGCGAAGGGGGTGACAGGGCATTTT. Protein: CASSEAKGVTGHF.

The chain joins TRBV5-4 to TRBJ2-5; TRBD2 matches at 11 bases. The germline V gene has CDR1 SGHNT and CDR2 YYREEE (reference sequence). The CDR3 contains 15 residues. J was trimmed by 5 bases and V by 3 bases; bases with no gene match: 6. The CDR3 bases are TGTGCCAGCAGCTCTGGACTAGCGGGTCGGGAGACCCAGTACTTC. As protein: CASSSGLAGRETQYF.

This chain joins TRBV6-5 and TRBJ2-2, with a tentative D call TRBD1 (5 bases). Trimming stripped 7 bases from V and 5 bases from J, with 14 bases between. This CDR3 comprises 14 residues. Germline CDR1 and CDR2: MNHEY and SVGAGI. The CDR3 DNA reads TGTGCCAGCAATCAGGGCGGTTCGACCGGGGAGCTGTTTTTT. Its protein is CASNQGGSTGELFF.

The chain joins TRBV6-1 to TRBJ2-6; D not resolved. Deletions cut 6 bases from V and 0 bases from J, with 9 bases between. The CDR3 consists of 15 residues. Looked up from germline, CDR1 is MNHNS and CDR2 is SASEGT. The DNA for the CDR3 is TGTGCCAGCAGCGTAAAATACTCTGGGGCCAACGTCCTGACTTTC. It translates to CASSVKYSGANVLTF.

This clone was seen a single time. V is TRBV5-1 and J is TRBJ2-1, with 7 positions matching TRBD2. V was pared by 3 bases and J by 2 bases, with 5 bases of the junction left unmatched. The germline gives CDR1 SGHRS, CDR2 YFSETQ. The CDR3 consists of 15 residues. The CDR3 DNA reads TGCGCCAGCAGCTCACGGACTAGAGCCTACAATGAGCAGTTCTTC. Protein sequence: CASSSRTRAYNEQFF.

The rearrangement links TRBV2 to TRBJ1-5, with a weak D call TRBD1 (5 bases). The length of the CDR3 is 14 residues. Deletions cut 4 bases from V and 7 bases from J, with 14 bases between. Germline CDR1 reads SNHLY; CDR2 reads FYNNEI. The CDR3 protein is CASSGGGAGQPQHF. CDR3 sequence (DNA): TGTGCCAGCAGTGGGGGCGGAGCCGGGCAGCCCCAGCATTTT.